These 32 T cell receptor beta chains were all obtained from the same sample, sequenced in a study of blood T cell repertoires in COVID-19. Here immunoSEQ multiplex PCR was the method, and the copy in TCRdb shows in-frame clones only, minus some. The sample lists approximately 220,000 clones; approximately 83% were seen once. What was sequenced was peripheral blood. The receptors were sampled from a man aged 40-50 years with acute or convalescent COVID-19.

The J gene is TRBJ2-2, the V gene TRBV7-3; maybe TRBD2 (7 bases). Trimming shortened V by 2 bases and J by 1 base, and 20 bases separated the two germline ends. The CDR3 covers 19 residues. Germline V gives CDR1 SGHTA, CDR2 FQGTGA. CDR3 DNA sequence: TGTGCCAGCAGCTTACGAGCGGGGCCGGGGGCTTTGAACACCGGGGAGCTGTTTTTT. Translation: CASSLRAGPGALNTGELFF.

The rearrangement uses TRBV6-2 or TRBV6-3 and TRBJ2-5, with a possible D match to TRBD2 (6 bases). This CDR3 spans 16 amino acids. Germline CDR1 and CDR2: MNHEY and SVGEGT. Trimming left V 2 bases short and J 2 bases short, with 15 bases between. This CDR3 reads CASSYPPGGRQETQYF. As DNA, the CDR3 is TGTGCCAGCAGTTACCCCCCTGGGGGGAGGCAAGAGACCCAGTACTTC.

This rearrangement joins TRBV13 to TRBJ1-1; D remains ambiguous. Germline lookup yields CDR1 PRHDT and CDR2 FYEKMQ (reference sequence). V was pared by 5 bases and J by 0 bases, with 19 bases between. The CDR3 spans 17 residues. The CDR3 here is CASSPPAGLALNTEAFF. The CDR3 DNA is TGTGCCAGCAGCCCCCCGGCAGGATTGGCCTTGAACACTGAAGCTTTCTTT.

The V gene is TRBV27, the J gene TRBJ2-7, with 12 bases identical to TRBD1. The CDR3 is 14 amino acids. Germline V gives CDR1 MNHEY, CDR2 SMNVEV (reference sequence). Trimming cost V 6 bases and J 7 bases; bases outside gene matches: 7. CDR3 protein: CASSTGTGGREQYF. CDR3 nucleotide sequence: TGTGCCAGCAGCACCGGGACAGGGGGCCGGGAGCAGTACTTC.

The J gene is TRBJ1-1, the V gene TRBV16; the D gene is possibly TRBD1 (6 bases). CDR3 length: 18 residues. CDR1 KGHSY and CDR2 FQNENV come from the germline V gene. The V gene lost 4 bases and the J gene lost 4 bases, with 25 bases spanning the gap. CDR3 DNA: TGTGCCAGCAGCCTACGCGACCTTTTGTGGGCGGGGGCCACTGAAGCTTTCTTT. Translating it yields CASSLRDLLWAGATEAFF. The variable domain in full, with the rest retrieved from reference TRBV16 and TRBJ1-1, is GEEVAQTPKHLVRGEGQKAKLYCAPIKGHSYVFWYQQVLKNEFKFLISFQNENVFDETGMPKERFSAKCLPNSPCSLEIQATKLEDSAVYFCASSLRDLLWAGATEAFFGQGTRLTVV.

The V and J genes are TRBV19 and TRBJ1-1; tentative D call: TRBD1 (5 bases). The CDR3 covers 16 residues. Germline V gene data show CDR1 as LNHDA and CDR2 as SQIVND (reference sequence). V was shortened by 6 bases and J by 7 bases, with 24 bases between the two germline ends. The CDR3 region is CASRKMVGGGLGEAFF. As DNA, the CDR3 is TGTGCCAGTAGGAAGATGGTGGGGGGAGGATTGGGTGAAGCTTTCTTT.

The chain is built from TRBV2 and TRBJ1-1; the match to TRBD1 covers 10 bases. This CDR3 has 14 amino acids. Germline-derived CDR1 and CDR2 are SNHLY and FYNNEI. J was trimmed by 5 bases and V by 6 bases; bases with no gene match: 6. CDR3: CASRDDRGQTEAFF. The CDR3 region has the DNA TGTGCCAGCAGGGACGACAGGGGGCAAACTGAAGCTTTCTTT.

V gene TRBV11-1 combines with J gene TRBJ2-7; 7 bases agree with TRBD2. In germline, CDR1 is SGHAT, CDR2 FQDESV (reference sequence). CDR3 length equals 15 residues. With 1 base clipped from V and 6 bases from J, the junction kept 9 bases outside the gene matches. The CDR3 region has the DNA TGTGCCAGCAGCTTAGAAGCGGGGTTTTCGTCCGAGCAGTACTTC. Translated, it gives CASSLEAGFSSEQYF.

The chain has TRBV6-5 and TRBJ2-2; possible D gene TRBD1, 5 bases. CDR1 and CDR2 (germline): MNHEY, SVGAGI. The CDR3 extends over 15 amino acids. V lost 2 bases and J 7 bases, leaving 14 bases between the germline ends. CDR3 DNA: TGTGCCAGCAGTTACAGATCCAGGGTTGACGGGGAGCTGTTTTTT. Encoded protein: CASSYRSRVDGELFF.

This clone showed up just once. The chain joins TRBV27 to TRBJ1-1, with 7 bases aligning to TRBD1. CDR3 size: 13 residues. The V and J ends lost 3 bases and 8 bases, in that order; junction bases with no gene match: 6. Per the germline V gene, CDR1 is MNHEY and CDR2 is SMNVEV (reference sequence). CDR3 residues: CASSFWDSREAFF. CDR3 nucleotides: TGTGCCAGCAGTTTCTGGGACAGCCGAGAAGCTTTCTTT.

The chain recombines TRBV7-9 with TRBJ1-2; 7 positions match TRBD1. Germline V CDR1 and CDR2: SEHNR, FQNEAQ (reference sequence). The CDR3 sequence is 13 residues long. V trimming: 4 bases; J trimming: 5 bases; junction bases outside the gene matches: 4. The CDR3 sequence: CASSSGGLYGYTF. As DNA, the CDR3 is TGTGCCAGCAGCTCAGGGGGACTTTATGGCTACACCTTC. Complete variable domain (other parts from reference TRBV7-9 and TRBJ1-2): DTGVSQNPRHKITKRGQNVTFRCDPISEHNRLYWYRQTLGQGPEFLTYFQNEAQLEKSRLLSDRFSAERPKGSFSTLEIQRTEQGDSAMYLCASSSGGLYGYTFGSGTRLTVV.

CDR3 in amino acids: CASSTGDRENTEAFF. The DNA of the CDR3 is TGTGCCAGTAGTACCGGGGACAGGGAGAACACTGAAGCTTTCTTT. This chain joins TRBV19 and TRBJ1-1, with TRBD1 identical over 9 bases. The J segment lost 1 base and the V segment lost 4 bases, leaving 4 bases of the junction unmatched. The CDR3 covers 15 residues. CDR1 LNHDA and CDR2 SQIVND come from the germline V gene (reference sequence).

In nucleotides, the CDR3 is TGTGCCAGCAGCCACGGGACAGCTAACTATGGCTACACCTTC. Translation: CASSHGTANYGYTF. The chain joins TRBV5-4 to TRBJ1-2; TRBD1 matches 7 bases. The CDR3 spans 14 residues. Per germline, CDR1 SGHNT and CDR2 YYREEE (reference sequence). V gave up 4 bases and J gave up 0 bases; unmatched junction bases: 3.

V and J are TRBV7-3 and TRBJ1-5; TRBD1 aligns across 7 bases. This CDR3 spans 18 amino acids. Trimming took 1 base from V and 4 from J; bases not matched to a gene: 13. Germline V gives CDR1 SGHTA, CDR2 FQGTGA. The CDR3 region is CASSLKFDRARRNQPQHF. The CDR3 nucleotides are TGTGCCAGCAGCTTAAAATTCGACAGGGCCCGGCGAAATCAGCCCCAGCATTTT.

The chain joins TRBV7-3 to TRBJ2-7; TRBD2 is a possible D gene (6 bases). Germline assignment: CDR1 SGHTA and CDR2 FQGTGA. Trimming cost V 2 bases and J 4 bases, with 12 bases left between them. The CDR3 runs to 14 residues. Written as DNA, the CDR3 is TGTGCCAGCAGCTTATTCTCGGGGGAGTACGAGCAGTACTTC. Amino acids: CASSLFSGEYEQYF.

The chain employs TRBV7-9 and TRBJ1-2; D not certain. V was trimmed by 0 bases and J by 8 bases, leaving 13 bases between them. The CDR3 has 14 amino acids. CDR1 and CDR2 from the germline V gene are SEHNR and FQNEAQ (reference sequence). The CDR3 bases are TGTGCCAGCAGCTTAGCGTACGGGTACGGGGGCTACACCTTC. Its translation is CASSLAYGYGGYTF.

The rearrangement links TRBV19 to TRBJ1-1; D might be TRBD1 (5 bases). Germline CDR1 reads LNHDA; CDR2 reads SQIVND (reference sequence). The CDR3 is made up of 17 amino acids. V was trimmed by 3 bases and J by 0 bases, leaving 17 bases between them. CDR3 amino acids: CASSIGAGPGMNTEAFF. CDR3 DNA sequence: TGTGCCAGTAGTATCGGCGCAGGGCCTGGTATGAACACTGAAGCTTTCTTT.

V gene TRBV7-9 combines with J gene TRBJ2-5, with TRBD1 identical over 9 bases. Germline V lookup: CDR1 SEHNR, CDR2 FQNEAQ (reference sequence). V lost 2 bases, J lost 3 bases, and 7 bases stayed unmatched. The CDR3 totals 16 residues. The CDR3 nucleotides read TGTGCCAGCAGCTTAAACAGGGGGCATGTAAAAGAGACCCAGTACTTC. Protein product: CASSLNRGHVKETQYF.

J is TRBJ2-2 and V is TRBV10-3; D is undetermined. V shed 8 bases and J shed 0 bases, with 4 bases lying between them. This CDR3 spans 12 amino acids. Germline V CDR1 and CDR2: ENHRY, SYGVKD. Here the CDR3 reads CAISSNTGELFF. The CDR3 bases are TGTGCCATCTCTTCGAACACCGGGGAGCTGTTTTTT.

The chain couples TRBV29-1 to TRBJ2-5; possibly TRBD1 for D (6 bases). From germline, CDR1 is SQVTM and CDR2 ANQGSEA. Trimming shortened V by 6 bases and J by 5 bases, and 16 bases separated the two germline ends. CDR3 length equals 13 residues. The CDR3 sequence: CSVADRYLETQYF. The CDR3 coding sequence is TGCAGCGTCGCTGACAGGTATCTTGAGACCCAGTACTTC.

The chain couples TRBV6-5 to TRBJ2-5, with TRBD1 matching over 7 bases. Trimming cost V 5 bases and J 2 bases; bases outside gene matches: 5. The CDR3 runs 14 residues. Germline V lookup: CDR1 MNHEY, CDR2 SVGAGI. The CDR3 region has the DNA TGTGCCAGCAGTAGGGACAGACAACAAGAGACCCAGTACTTC. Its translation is CASSRDRQQETQYF.

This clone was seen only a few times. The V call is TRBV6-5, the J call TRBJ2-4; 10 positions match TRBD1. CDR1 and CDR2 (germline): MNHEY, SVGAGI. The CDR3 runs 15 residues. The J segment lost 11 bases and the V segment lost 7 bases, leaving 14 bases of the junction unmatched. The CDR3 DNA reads TGTGCCAGCAACCCCCGCACGGACAGGGGGTATGTTCAGTACTTC. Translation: CASNPRTDRGYVQYF.

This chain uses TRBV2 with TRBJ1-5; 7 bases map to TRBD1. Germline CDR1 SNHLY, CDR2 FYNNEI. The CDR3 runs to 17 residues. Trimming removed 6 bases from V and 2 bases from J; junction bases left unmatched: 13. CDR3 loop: CASRGRQGRYGNQPQHF. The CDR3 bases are TGTGCCAGCAGGGGACGACAGGGTCGGTATGGCAATCAGCCCCAGCATTTT.

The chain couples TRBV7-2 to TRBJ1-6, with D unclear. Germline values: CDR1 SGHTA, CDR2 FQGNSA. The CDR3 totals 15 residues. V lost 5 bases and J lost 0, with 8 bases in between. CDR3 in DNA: TGTGCCAGCAGCCGCGCTAGCTCCTATAATTCACCCCTCCACTTT. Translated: CASSRASSYNSPLHF.

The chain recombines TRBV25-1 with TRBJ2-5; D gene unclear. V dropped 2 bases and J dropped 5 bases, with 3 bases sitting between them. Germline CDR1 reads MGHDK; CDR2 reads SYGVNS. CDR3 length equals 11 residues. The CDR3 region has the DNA TGTGCCAGCAGTGAACTCGAGACCCAGTACTTC. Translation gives CASSELETQYF.

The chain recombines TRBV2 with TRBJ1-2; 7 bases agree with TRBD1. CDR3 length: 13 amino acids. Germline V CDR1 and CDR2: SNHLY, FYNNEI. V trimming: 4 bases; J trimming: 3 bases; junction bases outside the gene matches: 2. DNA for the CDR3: TGTGCCAGCAGTGCTGGGACAGACTATGGCTACACCTTC. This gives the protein CASSAGTDYGYTF. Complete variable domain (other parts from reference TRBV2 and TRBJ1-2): EPEVTQTPSHQVTQMGQEVILRCVPISNHLYFYWYRQILGQKVEFLVSFYNNEISEKSEIFDDQFSVERPDGSNFTLKIRSTKLEDSAMYFCASSAGTDYGYTFGSGTRLTVV.

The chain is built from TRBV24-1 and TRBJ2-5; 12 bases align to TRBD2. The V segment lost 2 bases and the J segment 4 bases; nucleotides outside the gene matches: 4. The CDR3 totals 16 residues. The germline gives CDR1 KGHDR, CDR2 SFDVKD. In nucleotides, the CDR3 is TGTGCCACCAGTGATTCACTAGCGGGAGGAGGAGAGACCCAGTACTTC. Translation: CATSDSLAGGGETQYF.

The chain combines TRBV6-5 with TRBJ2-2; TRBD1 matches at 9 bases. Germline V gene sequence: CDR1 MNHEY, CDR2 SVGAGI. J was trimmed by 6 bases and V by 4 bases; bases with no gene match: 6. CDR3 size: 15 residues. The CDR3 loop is CASSWGQGLPGELFF. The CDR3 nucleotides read TGTGCCAGCAGTTGGGGACAGGGTTTGCCCGGGGAGCTGTTTTTT.

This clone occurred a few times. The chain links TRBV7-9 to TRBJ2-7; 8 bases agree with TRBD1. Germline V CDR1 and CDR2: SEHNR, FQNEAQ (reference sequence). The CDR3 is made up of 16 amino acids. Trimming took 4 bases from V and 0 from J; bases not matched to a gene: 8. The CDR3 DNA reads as TGTGCCAGCAGCTCTGTCCGGACAGGGAGCTCCTACGAGCAGTACTTC. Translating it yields CASSSVRTGSSYEQYF.

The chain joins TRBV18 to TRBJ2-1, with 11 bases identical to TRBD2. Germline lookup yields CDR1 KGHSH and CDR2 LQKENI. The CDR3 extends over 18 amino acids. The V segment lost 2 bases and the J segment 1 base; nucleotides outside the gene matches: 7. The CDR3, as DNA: TGTGCCAGCTCACCATACACTAGCGGGAGAGGGTCCTACAATGAGCAGTTCTTC. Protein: CASSPYTSGRGSYNEQFF.

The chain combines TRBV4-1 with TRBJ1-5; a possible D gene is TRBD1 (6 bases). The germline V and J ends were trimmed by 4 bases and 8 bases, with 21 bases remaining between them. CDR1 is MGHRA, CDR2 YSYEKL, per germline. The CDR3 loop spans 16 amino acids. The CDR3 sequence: CASSRDEGQGLEPQHF. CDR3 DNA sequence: TGCGCCAGCAGCCGAGACGAGGGTCAGGGGTTAGAGCCCCAGCATTTT.

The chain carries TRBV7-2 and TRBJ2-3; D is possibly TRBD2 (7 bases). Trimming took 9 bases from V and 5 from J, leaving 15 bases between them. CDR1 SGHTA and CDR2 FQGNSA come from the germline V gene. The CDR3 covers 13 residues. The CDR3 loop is CARQAGARDTQYF. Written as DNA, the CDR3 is TGTGCCAGGCAGGCGGGGGCTAGAGATACGCAGTATTTT.